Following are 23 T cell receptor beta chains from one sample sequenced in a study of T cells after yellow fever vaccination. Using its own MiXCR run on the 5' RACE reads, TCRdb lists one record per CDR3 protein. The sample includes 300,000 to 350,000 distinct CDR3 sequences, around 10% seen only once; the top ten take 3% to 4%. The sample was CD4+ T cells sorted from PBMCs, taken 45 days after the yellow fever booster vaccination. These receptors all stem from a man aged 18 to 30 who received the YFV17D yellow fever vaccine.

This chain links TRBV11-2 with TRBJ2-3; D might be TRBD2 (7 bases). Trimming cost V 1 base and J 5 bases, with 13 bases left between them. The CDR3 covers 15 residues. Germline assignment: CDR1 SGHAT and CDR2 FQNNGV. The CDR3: CASSLGGGAVDTQYF. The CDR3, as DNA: TGTGCCAGCAGCTTAGGAGGGGGGGCCGTAGATACGCAGTATTTT.

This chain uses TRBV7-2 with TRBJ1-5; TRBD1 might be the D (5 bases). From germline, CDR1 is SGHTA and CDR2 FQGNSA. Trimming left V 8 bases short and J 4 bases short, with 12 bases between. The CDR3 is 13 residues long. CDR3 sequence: CASQTDLNQPQHF. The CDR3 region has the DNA TGTGCCAGCCAGACAGACCTGAATCAGCCCCAGCATTTT.

The CDR3 bases are TGTGCCAGCAGTCCCACCTGGGACATTCGCGCCGGGGAGCTGTTTTTT. It encodes CASSPTWDIRAGELFF. The J gene is TRBJ2-2, the V gene TRBV27; D possibly corresponds to TRBD1 (6 bases). The CDR3 is 16 residues long. Trimming cost V 5 bases and J 6 bases, with 19 bases left between them. Germline V CDR1 and CDR2: MNHEY, SMNVEV (reference sequence).

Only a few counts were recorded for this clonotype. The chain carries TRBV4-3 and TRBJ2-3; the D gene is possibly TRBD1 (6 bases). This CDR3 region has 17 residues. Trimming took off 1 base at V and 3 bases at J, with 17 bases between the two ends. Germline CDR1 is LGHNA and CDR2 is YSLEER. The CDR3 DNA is TGCGCCAGCAGCCAAGGGCAGGGGAGAACAGAAACAGATACGCAGTATTTT. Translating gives CASSQGQGRTETDTQYF.

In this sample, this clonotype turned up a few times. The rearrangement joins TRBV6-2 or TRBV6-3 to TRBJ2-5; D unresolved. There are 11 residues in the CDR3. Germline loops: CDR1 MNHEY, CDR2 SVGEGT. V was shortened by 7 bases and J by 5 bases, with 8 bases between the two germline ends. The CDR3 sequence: CASIYRETQYF. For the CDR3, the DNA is TGTGCCAGCATATACCGGGAGACCCAGTACTTC.

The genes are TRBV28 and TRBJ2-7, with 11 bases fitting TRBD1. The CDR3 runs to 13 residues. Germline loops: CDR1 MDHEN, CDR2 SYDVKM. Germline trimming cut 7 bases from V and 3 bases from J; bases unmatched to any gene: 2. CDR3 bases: TGTGCCAGCAAAGGGACAGGGGGCTACGAGCAGTACGTC. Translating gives CASKGTGGYEQYV.

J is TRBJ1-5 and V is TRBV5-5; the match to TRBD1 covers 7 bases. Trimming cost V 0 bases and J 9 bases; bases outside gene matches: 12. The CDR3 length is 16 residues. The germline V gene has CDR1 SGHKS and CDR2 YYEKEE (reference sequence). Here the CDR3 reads CASSLVSAQGDVPQHF. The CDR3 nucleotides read TGTGCCAGCAGCTTGGTTTCGGCTCAGGGGGACGTGCCCCAGCATTTT.

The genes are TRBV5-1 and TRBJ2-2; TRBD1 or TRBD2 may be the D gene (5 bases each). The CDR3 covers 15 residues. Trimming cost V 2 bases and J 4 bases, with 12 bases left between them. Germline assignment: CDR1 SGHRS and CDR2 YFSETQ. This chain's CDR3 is CASSLGLGPTGELFF. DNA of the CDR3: TGCGCCAGCAGCTTAGGACTGGGGCCCACCGGGGAGCTGTTTTTT.

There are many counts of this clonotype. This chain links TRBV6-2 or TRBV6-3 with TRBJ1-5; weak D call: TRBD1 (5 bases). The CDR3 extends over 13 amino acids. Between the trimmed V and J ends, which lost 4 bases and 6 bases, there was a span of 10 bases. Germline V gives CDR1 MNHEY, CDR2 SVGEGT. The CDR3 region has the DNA TGTGCCAGCAGTTGGGAGGGGAGTCAGCCCCAGCATTTT. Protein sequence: CASSWEGSQPQHF.

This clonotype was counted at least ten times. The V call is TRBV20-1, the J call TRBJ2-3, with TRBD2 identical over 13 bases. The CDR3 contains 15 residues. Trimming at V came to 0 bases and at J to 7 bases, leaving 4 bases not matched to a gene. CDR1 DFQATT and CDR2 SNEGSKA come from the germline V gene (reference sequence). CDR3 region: CSARDPGTSGNTQYF. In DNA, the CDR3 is TGCAGTGCTAGAGACCCCGGGACTAGCGGGAATACGCAGTATTTT.

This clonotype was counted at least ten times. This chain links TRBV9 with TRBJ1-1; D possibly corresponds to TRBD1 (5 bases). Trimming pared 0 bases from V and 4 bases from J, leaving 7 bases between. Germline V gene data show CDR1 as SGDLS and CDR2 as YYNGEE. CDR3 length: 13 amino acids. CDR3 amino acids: CASSVGRGTEAFF. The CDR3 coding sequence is TGTGCCAGCAGCGTAGGGAGGGGCACTGAAGCTTTCTTT.

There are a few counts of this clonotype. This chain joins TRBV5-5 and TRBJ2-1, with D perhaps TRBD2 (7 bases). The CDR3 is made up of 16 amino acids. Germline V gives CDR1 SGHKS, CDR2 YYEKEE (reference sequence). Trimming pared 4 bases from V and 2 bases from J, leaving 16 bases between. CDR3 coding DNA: TGTGCCAGCAGCCTGTTATTAGGGGGGGCCTACAATGAGCAGTTCTTC. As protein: CASSLLLGGAYNEQFF. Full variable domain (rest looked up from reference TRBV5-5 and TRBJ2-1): DAGVTQSPTHLIKTRGQQVTLRCSPISGHKSVSWYQQVLGQGPQFIFQYYEKEERGRGNFPDRFSARQFPNYSSELNVNALLLGDSALYLCASSLLLGGAYNEQFFGPGTRLTVL.

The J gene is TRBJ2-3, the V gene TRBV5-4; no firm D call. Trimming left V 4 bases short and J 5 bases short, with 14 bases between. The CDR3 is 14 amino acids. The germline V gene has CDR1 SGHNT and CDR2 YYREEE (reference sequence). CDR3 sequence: CASSPGKLRDTQYF. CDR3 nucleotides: TGTGCCAGCAGCCCAGGAAAGCTGAGAGATACGCAGTATTTT.

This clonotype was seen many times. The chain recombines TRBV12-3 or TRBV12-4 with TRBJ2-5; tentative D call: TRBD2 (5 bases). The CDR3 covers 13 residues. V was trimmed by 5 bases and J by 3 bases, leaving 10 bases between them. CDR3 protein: CASSRDPKETQYF. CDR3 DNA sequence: TGTGCCAGCAGTCGGGATCCCAAAGAGACCCAGTACTTC.

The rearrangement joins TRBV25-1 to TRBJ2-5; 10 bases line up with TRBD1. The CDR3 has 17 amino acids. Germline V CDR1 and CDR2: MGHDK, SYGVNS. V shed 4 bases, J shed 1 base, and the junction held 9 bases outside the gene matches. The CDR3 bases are TGTGCCAGCAGTGCCACCCCGGGACAGGGGATCCAAGAGACCCAGTACTTC. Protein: CASSATPGQGIQETQYF.

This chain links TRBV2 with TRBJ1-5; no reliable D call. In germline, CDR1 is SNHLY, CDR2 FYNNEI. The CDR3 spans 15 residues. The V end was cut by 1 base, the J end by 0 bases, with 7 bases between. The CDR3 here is CASSEGEYSNQPQHF. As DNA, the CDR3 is TGTGCCAGCAGTGAAGGAGAGTATAGCAATCAGCCCCAGCATTTT.

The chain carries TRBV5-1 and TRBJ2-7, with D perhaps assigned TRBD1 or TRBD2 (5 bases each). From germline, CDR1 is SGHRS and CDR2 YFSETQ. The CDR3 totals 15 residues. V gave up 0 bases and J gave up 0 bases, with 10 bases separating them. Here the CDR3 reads CASSLARGRSYEQYF. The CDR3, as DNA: TGCGCCAGCAGCTTGGCCCGGGGCCGCTCCTACGAGCAGTACTTC.

The CDR3 nucleotides are TGTGCCAGCACCGGGGGAGGGACCTACACAGATACGCAGTATTTT. The encoded protein is CASTGGGTYTDTQYF. The chain links TRBV12-3 or TRBV12-4 to TRBJ2-3, with 7 bases that match TRBD2. The CDR3 totals 15 residues. Trimming took 7 bases from V and 2 from J; bases not matched to a gene: 9.

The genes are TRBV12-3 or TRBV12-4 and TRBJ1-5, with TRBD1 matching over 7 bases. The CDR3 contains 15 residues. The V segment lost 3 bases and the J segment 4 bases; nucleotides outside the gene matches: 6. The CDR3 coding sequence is TGTGCCAGCAGTTTCGGGACAGTTCGTAATCAGCCCCAGCATTTT. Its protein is CASSFGTVRNQPQHF.

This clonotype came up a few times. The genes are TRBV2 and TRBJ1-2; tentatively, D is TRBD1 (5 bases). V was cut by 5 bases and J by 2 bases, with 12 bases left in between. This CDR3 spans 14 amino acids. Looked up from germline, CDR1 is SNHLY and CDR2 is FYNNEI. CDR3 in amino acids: CASSSQVANYGYTF. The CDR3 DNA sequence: TGTGCCAGCAGTTCACAGGTTGCCAACTATGGCTACACCTTC.

Here the CDR3 reads CSAPSGQGYNEQFF. CDR3 coding DNA: TGCAGTGCCCCCTCGGGACAGGGATACAATGAGCAGTTCTTC. V is TRBV20-1 and J is TRBJ2-1, with TRBD1 matching over 9 bases. This CDR3 is built from 14 residues. Germline CDR1 is DFQATT and CDR2 is SNEGSKA (reference sequence). The V and J ends lost 6 bases and 4 bases, in that order; junction bases with no gene match: 7.

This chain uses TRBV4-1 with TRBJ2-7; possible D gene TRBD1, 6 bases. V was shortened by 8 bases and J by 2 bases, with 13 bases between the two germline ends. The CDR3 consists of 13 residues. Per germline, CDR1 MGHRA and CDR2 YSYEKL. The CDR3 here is CASSRGPAYEQYF. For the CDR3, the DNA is TGCGCCAGCTCCAGGGGCCCGGCCTACGAGCAGTACTTC.

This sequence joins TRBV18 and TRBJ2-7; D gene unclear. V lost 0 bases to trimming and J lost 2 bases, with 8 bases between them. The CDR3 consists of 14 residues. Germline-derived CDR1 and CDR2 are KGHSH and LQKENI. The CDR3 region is CASSPPGIPYEQYV. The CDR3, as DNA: TGTGCCAGCTCACCACCAGGTATTCCCTACGAGCAGTACGTC.